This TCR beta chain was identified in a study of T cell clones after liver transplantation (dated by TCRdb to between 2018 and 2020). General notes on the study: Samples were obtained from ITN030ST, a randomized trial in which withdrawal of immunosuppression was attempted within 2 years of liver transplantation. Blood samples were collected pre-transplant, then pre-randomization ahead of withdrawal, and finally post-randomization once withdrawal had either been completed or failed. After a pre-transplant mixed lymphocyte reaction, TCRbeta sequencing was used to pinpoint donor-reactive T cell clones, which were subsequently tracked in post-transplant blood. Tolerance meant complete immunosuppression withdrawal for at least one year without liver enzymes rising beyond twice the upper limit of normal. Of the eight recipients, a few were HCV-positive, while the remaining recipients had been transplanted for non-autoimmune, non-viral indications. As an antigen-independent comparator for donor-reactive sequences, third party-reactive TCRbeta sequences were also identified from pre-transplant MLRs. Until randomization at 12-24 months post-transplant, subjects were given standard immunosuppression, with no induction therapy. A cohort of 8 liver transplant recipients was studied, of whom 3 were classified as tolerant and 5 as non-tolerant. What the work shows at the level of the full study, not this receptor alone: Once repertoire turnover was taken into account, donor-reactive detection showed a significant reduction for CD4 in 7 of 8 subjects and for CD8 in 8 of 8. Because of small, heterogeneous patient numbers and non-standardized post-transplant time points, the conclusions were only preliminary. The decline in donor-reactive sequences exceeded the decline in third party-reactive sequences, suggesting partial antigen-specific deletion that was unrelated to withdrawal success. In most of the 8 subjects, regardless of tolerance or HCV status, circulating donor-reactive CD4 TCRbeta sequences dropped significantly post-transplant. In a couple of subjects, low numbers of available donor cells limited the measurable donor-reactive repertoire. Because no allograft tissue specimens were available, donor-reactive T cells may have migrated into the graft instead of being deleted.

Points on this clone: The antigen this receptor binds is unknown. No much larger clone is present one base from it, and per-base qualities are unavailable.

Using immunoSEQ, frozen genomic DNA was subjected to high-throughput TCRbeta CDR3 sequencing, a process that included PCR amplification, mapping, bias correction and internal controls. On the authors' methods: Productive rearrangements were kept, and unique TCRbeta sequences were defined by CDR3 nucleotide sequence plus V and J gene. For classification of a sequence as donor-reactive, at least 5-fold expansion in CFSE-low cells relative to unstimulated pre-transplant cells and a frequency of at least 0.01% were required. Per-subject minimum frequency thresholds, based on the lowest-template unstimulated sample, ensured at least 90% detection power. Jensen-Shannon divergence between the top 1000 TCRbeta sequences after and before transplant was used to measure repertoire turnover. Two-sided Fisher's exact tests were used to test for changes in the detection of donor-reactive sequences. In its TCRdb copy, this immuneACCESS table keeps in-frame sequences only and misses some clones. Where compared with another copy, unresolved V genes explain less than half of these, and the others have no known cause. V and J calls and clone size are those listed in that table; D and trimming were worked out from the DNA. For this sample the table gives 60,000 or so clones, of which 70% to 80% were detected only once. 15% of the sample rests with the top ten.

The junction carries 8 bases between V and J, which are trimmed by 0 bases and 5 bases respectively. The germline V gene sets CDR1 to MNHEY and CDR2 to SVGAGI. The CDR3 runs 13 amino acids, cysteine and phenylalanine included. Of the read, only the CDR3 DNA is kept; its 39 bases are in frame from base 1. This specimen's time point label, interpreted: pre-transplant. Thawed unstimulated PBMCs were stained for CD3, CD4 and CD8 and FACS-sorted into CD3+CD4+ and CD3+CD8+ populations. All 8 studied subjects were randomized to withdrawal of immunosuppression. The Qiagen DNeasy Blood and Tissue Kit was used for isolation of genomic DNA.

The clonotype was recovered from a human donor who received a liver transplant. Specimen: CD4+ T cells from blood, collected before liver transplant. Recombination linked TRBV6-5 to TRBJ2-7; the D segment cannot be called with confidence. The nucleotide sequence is TGTGCCAGCAGTTACTCGATTCACAACGAGCAGTACTTC. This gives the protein CASSYSIHNEQYF.